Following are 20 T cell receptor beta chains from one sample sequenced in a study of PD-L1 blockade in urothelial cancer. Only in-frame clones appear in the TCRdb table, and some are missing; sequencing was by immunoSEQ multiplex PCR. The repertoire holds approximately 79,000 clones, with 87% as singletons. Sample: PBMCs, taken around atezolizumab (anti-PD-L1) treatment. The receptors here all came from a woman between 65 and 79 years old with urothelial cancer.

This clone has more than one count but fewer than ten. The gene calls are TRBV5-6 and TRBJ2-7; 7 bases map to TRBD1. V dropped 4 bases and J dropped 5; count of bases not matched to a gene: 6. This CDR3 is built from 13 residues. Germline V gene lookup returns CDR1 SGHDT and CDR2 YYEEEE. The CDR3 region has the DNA TGTGCCAGCAGCCTCCAGGACAGGAACGAGCAGTACTTC. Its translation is CASSLQDRNEQYF. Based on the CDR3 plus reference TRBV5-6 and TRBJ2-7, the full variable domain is DAGVTQSPTHLIKTRGQQVTLRCSPKSGHDTVSWYQQALGQGPQFIFQYYEEEERQRGNFPDRFSGHQFPNYSSELNVNALLLGDSALYLCASSLQDRNEQYFGPGTRLTVT.

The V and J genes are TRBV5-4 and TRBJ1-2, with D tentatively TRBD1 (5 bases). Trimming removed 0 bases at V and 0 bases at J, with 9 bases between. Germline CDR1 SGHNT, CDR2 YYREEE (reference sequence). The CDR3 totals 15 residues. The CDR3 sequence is CASSLGVGANYGYTF. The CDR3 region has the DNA TGTGCCAGCAGCTTGGGGGTAGGGGCTAACTATGGCTACACCTTC.

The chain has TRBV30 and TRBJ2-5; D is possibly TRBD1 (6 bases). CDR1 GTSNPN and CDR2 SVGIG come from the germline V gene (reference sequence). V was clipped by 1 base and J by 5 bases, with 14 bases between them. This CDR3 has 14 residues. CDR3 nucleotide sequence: TGTGCCTGGAGTGCGGACAGTTTCGGGGAGACCCAGTACTTC. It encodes CAWSADSFGETQYF.

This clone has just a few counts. The DNA of the CDR3 is TGTGCCAGCAGTTCCGGGGGGAATGAAAAACTGTTTTTT. Its translation: CASSSGGNEKLFF. V and J are TRBV2 and TRBJ1-4, with D tentatively TRBD1 (5 bases). Germline assignment: CDR1 SNHLY and CDR2 FYNNEI. Trimming took off 5 bases at V and 5 bases at J, with 9 bases between the two ends. The length of the CDR3 is 13 residues.

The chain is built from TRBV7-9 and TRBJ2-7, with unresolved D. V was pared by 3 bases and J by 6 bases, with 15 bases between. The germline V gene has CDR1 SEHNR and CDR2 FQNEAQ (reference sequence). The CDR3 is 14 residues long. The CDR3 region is CASSLQPSSFEQYF. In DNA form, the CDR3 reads TGTGCCAGCAGCTTGCAACCCTCTAGTTTCGAGCAGTACTTC.

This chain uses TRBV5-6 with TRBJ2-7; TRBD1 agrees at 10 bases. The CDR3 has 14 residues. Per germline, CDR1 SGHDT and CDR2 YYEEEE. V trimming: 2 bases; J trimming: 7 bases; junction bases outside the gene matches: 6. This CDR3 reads CASSFDRGLGEQYF. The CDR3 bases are TGTGCCAGCAGCTTTGACAGGGGGCTAGGGGAGCAGTACTTC. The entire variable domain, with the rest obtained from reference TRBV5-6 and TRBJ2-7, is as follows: DAGVTQSPTHLIKTRGQQVTLRCSPKSGHDTVSWYQQALGQGPQFIFQYYEEEERQRGNFPDRFSGHQFPNYSSELNVNALLLGDSALYLCASSFDRGLGEQYFGPGTRLTVT.

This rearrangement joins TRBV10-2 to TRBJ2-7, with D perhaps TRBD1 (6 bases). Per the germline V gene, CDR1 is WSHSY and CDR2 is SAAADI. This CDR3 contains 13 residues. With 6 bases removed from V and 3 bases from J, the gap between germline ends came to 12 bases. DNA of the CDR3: TGCGCCAGCAGGGACAGAGTAAACTACGAGCAGTACTTC. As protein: CASRDRVNYEQYF.

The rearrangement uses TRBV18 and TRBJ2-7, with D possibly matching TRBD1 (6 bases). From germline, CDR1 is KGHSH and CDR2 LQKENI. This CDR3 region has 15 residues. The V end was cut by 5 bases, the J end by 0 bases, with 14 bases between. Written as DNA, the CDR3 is TGTGCCAGCTCAAGAAGAGGACAGCGCTCCTACGAGCAGTACTTC. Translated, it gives CASSRRGQRSYEQYF.

The CDR3 spells CASSLTSDSYEQYF. In nucleotides, the CDR3 is TGTGCCAGCAGTCTCACTAGCGACTCCTACGAGCAGTACTTC. V and J are TRBV6-6 and TRBJ2-7, with TRBD2 matching over 7 bases. This CDR3 spans 14 amino acids. Germline V gene lookup returns CDR1 MNHNY and CDR2 SVGAGI (reference sequence). The J segment lost 0 bases and the V segment lost 5 bases, leaving 4 bases of the junction unmatched.

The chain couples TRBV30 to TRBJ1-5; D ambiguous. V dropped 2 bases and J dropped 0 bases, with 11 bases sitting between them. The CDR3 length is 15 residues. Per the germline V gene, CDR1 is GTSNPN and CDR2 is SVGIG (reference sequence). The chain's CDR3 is CAWSSGSYSNQPQHF. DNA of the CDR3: TGTGCCTGGAGTTCTGGCTCGTATAGCAATCAGCCCCAGCATTTT.

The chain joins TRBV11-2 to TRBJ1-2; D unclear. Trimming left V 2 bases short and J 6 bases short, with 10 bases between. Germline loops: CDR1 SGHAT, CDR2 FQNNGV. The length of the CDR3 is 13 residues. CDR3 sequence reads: CASSLSSVNGYTF. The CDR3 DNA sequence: TGTGCCAGCAGCTTATCCAGCGTCAATGGCTACACCTTC.

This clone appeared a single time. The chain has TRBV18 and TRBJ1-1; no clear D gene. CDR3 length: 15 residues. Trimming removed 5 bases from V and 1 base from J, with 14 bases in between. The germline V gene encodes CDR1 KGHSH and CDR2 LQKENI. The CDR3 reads CASSTRQVANTEAFF. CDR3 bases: TGTGCCAGCTCAACCCGCCAGGTCGCGAACACTGAAGCTTTCTTT.

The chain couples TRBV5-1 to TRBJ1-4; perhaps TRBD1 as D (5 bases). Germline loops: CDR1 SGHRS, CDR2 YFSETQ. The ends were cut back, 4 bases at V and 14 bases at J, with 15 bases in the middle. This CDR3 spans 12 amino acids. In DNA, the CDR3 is TGCGCCAGCAGCCCACAGGAGGGAAGTCTGTTTTTT. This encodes CASSPQEGSLFF.

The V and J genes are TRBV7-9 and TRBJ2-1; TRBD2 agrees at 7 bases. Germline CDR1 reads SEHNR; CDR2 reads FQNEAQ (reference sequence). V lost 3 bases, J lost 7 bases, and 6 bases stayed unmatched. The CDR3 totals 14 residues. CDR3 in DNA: TGTGCCAGCAGCTTGGATCCTAGCGGAAATGAGCAGTTCTTC. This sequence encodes CASSLDPSGNEQFF. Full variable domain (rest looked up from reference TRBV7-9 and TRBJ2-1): DTGVSQNPRHKITKRGQNVTFRCDPISEHNRLYWYRQTLGQGPEFLTYFQNEAQLEKSRLLSDRFSAERPKGSFSTLEIQRTEQGDSAMYLCASSLDPSGNEQFFGPGTRLTVL.

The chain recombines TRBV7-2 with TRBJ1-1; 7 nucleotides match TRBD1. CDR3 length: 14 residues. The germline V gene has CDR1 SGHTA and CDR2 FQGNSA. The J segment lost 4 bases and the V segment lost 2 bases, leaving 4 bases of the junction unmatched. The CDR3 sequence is CASSLLGTVTEAFF. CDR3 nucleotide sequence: TGTGCCAGCAGCTTATTAGGGACAGTCACTGAAGCTTTCTTT. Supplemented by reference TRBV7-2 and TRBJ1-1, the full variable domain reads GAGVSQSPSNKVTEKGKDVELRCDPISGHTALYWYRQSLGQGLEFLIYFQGNSAPDKSGLPSDRFSAERTGGSVSTLTIQRTQQEDSAVYLCASSLLGTVTEAFFGQGTRLTVV.

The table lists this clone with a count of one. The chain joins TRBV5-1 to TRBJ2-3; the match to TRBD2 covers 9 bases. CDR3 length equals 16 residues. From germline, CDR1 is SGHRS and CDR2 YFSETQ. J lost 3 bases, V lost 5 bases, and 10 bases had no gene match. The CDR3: CASRGDAGGLTDTQYF. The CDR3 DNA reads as TGCGCCAGCAGAGGGGACGCGGGGGGGCTTACAGATACGCAGTATTTT.

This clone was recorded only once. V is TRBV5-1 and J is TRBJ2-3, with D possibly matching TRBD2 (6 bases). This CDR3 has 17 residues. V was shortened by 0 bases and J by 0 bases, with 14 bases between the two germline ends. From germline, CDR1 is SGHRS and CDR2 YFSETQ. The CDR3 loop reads CASSLGLVAMSTDTQYF. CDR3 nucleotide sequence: TGCGCCAGCAGCTTGGGACTAGTCGCGATGAGCACAGATACGCAGTATTTT.

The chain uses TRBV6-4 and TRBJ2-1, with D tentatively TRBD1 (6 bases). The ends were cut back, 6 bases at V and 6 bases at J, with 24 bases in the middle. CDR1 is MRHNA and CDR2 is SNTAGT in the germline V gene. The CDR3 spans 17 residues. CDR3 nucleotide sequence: TGTGCCAGCAGCCTCTTCCCAAGGGGACATACCCCCAATGAGCAGTTCTTC. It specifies CASSLFPRGHTPNEQFF.

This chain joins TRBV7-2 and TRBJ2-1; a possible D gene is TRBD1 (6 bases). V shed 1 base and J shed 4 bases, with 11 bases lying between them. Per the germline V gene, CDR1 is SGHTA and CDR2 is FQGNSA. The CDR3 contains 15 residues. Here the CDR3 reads CASSLDTGRYNEQFF. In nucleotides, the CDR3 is TGTGCCAGCAGCTTAGATACAGGGAGATACAATGAGCAGTTCTTC.

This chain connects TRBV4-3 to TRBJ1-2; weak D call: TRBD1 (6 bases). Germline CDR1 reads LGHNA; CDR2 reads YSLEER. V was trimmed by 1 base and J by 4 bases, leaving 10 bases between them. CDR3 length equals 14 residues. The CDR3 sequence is CASSQGQATYGYTF. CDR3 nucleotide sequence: TGCGCCAGCAGCCAAGGACAGGCAACCTATGGCTACACCTTC.